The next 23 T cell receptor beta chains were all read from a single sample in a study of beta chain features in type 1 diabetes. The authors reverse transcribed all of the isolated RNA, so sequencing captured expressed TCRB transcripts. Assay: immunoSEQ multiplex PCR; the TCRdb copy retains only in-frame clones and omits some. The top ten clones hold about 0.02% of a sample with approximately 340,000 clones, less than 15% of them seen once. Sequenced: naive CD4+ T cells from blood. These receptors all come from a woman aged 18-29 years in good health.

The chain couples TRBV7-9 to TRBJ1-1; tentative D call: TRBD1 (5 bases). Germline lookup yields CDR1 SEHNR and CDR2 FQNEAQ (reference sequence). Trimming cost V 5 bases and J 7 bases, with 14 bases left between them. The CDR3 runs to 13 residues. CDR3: CASSPSGGFEAFF. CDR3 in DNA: TGTGCCAGCAGCCCGAGCGGGGGTTTTGAAGCTTTCTTT.

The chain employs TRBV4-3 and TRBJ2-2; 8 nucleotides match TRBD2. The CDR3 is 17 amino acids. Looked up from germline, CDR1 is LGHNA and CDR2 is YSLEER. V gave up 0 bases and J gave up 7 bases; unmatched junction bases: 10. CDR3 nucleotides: TGCGCCAGCAGCCAAGAGCCCAGCGGGAGCGGGGTCGGGGAGCTGTTTTTT. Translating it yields CASSQEPSGSGVGELFF.

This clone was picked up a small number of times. The CDR3 sequence is CASSGGHDGNQPQHF. DNA for the CDR3: TGTGCCAGCAGCGGGGGGCACGATGGTAATCAGCCCCAGCATTTT. The J gene is TRBJ1-5, the V gene TRBV9; tentatively, D is TRBD1 (6 bases). Trimming removed 3 bases from V and 4 bases from J, with 14 bases in between. The CDR3 is made up of 15 amino acids. Germline CDR1 and CDR2: SGDLS and YYNGEE.

The CDR3 is CSAGGLAAYEQYF. The CDR3 coding sequence is TGCAGCGCTGGAGGACTGGCAGCCTACGAGCAGTACTTC. The chain links TRBV29-1 to TRBJ2-7, with D possibly being TRBD2 (5 bases). The V gene lost 7 bases and the J gene lost 2 bases, with 15 bases spanning the gap. CDR1 SQVTM and CDR2 ANQGSEA come from the germline V gene. The CDR3 extends over 13 amino acids.

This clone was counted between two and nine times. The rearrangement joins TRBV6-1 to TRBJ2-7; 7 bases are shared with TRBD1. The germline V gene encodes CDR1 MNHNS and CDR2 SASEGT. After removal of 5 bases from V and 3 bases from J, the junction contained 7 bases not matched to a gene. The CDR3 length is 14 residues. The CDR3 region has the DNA TGTGCCAGCAGTAACAGGGGTTTTTACTACGAGCAGTACTTC. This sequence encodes CASSNRGFYYEQYF.

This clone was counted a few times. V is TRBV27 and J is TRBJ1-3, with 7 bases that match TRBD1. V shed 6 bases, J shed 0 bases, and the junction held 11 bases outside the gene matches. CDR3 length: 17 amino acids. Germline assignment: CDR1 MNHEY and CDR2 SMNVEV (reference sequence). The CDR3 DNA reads TGTGCCAGCAGACACACCACAGGGGACTTCTCTGGAAACACCATATATTTT. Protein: CASRHTTGDFSGNTIYF.

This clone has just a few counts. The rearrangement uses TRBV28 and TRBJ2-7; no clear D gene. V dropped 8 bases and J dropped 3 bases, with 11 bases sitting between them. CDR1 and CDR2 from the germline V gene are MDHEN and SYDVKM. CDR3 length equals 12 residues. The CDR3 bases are TGTGCCAGCTGCACGGGTTTCTACGAGCAGTACTTC. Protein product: CASCTGFYEQYF.

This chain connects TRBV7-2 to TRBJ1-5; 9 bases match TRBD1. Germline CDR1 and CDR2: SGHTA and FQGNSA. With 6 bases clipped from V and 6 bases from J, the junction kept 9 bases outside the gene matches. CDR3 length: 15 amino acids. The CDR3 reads CASSFDRGDSQPQHF. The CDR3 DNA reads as TGTGCCAGCAGTTTCGACAGGGGGGACAGTCAGCCCCAGCATTTT.

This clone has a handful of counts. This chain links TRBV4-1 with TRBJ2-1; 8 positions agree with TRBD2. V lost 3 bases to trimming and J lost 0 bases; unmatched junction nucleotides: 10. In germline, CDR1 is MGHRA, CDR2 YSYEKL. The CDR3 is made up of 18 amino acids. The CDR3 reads CASSHRPPGLDSYNEQFF. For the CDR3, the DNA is TGCGCCAGCAGCCACAGGCCACCGGGACTAGACTCCTACAATGAGCAGTTCTTC.

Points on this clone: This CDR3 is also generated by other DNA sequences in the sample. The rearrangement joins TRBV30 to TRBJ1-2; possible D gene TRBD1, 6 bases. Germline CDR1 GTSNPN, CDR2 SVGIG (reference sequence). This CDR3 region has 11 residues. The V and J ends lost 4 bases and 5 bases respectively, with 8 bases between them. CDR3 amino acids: CAWTGAYGYTF. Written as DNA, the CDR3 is TGTGCCTGGACAGGGGCATATGGCTACACCTTC. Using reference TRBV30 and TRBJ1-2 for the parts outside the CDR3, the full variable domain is SQTIHQWPATLVQPVGSPLSLECTVEGTSNPNLYWYRQAAGRGLQLLFYSVGIGQISSEVPQNLSASRPQDRQFILSSKKLLLSDSGFYLCAWTGAYGYTFGSGTRLTVV.

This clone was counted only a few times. The CDR3 coding sequence is TGTGCCAGCAGTCGGAGGAGAAATAGCAATCAGCCCCAGCATTTT. Translation gives CASSRRRNSNQPQHF. V usage is TRBV6-5 and J usage is TRBJ1-5; D unclear. The CDR3 contains 15 residues. The germline V gene encodes CDR1 MNHEY and CDR2 SVGAGI. V was shortened by 5 bases and J by 0 bases, with 11 bases between the two germline ends.

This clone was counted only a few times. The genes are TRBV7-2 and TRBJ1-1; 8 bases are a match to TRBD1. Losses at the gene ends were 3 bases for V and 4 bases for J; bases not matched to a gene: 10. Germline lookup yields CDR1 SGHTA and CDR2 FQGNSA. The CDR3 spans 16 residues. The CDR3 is CASSLNLQGASTEAFF. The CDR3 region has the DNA TGTGCCAGCAGCTTGAATTTGCAGGGGGCCAGCACTGAAGCTTTCTTT. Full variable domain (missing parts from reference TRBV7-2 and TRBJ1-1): GAGVSQSPSNKVTEKGKDVELRCDPISGHTALYWYRQSLGQGLEFLIYFQGNSAPDKSGLPSDRFSAERTGGSVSTLTIQRTQQEDSAVYLCASSLNLQGASTEAFFGQGTRLTVV.

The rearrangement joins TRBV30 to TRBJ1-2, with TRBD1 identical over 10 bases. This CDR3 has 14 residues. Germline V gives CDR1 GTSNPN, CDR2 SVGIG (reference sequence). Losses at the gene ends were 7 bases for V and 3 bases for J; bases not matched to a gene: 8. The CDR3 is CAFLWTGGYYGYTF. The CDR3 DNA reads TGTGCCTTCCTATGGACAGGGGGATACTATGGCTACACCTTC.

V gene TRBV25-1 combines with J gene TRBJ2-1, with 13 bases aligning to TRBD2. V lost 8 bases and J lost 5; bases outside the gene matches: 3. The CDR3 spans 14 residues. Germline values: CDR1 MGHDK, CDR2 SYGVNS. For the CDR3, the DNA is TGTGCCAGCGGGGGACTAGCGGGGAACAATGAGCAGTTCTTC. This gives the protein CASGGLAGNNEQFF.

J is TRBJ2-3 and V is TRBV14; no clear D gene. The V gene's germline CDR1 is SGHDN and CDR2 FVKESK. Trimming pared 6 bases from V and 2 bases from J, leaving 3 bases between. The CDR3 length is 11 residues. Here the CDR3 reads CASSHTDTQYF. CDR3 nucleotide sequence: TGTGCCAGCAGTCACACAGATACGCAGTATTTT.

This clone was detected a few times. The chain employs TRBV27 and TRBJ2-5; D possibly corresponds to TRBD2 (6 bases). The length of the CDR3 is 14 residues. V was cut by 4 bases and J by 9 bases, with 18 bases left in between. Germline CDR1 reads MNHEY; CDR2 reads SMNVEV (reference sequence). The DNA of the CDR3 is TGTGCCAGCAGTTCAGCAAGCGGGCGGGCGGCCCAGTACTTC. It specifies CASSSASGRAAQYF.

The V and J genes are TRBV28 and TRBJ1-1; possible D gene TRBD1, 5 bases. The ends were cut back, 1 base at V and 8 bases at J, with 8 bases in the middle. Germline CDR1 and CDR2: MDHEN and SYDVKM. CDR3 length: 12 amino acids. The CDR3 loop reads CASSLLQAEAFF. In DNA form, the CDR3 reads TGTGCCAGCAGTTTATTACAGGCCGAAGCTTTCTTT.

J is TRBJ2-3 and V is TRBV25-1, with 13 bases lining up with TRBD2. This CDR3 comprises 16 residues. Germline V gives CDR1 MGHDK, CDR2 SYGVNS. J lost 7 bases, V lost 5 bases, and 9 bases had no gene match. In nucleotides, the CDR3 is TGTGCCAGCAGTCCGTCCGGGACTAGCGGGGATTATACGCAGTATTTT. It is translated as CASSPSGTSGDYTQYF.

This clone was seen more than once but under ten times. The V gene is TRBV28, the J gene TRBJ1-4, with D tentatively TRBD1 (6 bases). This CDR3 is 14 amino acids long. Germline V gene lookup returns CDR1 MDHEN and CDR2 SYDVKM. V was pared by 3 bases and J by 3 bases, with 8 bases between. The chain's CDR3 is CASSFGQSNEKLFF. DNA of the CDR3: TGTGCCAGCAGTTTCGGACAGTCTAATGAAAAACTGTTTTTT. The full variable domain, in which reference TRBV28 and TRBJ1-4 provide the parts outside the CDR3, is DVKVTQSSRYLVKRTGEKVFLECVQDMDHENMFWYRQDPGLGLRLIYFSYDVKMKEKGDIPEGYSVSREKKERFSLILESASTNQTSMYLCASSFGQSNEKLFFGSGTQLSVL.

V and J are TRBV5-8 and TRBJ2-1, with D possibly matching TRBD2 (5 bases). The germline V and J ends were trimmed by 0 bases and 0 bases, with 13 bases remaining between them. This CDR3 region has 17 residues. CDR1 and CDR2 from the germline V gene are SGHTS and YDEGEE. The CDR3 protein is CASSLARGRSSYNEQFF. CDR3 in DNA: TGTGCCAGCAGCTTGGCCCGCGGGCGGAGCTCCTACAATGAGCAGTTCTTC.

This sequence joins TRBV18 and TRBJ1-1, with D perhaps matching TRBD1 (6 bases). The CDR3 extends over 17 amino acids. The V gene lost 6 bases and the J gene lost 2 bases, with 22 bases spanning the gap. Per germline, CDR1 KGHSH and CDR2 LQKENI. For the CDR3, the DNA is TGTGCCAGCTCGGCGACTGGGGGCCTGAGATTCAACACTGAAGCTTTCTTT. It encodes CASSATGGLRFNTEAFF.

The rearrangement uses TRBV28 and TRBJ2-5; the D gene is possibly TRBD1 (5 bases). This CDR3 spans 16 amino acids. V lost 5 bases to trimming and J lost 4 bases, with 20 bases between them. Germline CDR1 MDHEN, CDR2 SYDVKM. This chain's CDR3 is CASSPYPKGVGETQYF. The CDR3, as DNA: TGTGCCAGCAGTCCGTACCCCAAAGGGGTGGGAGAGACCCAGTACTTC.

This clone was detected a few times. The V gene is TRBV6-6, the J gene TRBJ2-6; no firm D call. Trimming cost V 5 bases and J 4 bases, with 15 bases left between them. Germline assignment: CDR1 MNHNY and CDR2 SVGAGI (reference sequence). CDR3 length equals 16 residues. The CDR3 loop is CASSLEQSTGANVLTF. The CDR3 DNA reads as TGTGCCAGCAGTCTTGAGCAATCCACCGGGGCCAACGTCCTGACTTTC.